The 26 T cell receptor beta chains below were found in one sample sequenced in a study of blood T cell repertoires in COVID-19. The repertoire was sequenced with immunoSEQ multiplex PCR; TCRdb's copy has only in-frame clones and lacks some. This table has 60,000 to 70,000 clones, approximately 86% appearing once. Input material: peripheral blood. All receptors come from a woman aged 60 to 75 with acute or convalescent COVID-19.

This clone has just a few counts. The J gene is TRBJ2-7, the V gene TRBV19, with D perhaps matching TRBD1 (6 bases). CDR1 and CDR2 (germline): LNHDA, SQIVND (reference sequence). The V and J ends lost 4 bases and 2 bases respectively, with 15 bases between them. CDR3 length equals 15 residues. CDR3 loop: CASSNRDSRAYEQYF. In DNA, the CDR3 is TGTGCCAGTAGTAACAGGGATTCTAGGGCCTACGAGCAGTACTTC. Variable domain in full (rest from reference TRBV19 and TRBJ2-7): DGGITQSPKYLFRKEGQNVTLSCEQNLNHDAMYWYRQDPGQGLRLIYYSQIVNDFQKGDIAEGYSVSREKKESFPLTVTSAQKNPTAFYLCASSNRDSRAYEQYFGPGTRLTVT.

The chain employs TRBV2 and TRBJ2-1, with TRBD1 identical over 7 bases. CDR3 length equals 16 residues. Per the germline V gene, CDR1 is SNHLY and CDR2 is FYNNEI. The V and J ends lost 6 bases and 0 bases, in that order; junction bases with no gene match: 8. DNA of the CDR3: TGTGCCAGCAGGGGAAGGGGACAGAGCTCCTACAATGAGCAGTTCTTC. Its translation: CASRGRGQSSYNEQFF.

In regard to this clone: The same CDR3 is also encoded by other DNA sequences in this sample. V gene TRBV30 combines with J gene TRBJ1-5, with D possibly being TRBD1 (5 bases). V lost 3 bases and J lost 2, with 8 bases in between. Germline assignment: CDR1 GTSNPN and CDR2 SVGIG (reference sequence). This CDR3 comprises 13 residues. The CDR3 protein is CAWSGGGNQPQHF. CDR3 DNA: TGTGCCTGGAGCGGGGGGGGCAATCAGCCCCAGCATTTT.

The chain uses TRBV9 and TRBJ1-2; D may be TRBD1 (6 bases). This CDR3 is 16 amino acids long. Germline loops: CDR1 SGDLS, CDR2 YYNGEE. Trimming stripped 0 bases from V and 3 bases from J, with 15 bases between. The CDR3 reads CASSVGQGTADYGYTF. The CDR3 nucleotides are TGTGCCAGCAGCGTAGGGCAGGGGACGGCCGACTATGGCTACACCTTC.

The CDR3: CASSQVLAGTGGANVLTF. In DNA, the CDR3 is TGTGCCAGCAGCCAAGTACTAGCGGGAACGGGTGGGGCCAACGTCCTGACTTTC. The rearrangement uses TRBV3-1 (or the pseudogene TRBV3-2) and TRBJ2-6, with 10 bases matching TRBD2. CDR1 and CDR2 (germline): LGHDT, YNNKEL (reference sequence). This CDR3 comprises 18 residues. The trim removed 1 base at V and 3 bases at J, leaving 6 bases unmatched.

The CDR3 reads CASRRENRANTEAFF. In nucleotides, the CDR3 is TGTGCCAGCAGACGTGAAAACAGGGCGAACACTGAAGCTTTCTTT. The chain uses TRBV2 and TRBJ1-1; D may be TRBD1 (6 bases). The CDR3 length is 15 residues. Between the trimmed V and J ends, which lost 6 bases and 1 base, there was a span of 15 bases. Germline CDR1 and CDR2: SNHLY and FYNNEI.

This rearrangement joins TRBV11-2 to TRBJ1-4; 8 bases map to TRBD1. The CDR3 length is 14 residues. The V gene's germline CDR1 is SGHAT and CDR2 FQNNGV. J lost 8 bases, V lost 5 bases, and 7 bases had no gene match. The CDR3 bases are TGTGCCAGCAGCAACGGACAGGGACGGGAAAAACTGTTTTTT. It yields the protein CASSNGQGREKLFF. Combining the CDR3 with reference TRBV11-2 and TRBJ1-4 gives the whole variable domain EAGVAQSPRYKIIEKRQSVAFWCNPISGHATLYWYQQILGQGPKLLIQFQNNGVVDDSQLPKDRFSAERLKGVDSTLKIQPAKLEDSAVYLCASSNGQGREKLFFGSGTQLSVL.

This clone occurred a few times. DNA of the CDR3: TGTGCCTGGAGTGTATACAGGAACACTGAAGCTTTCTTT. Amino acids: CAWSVYRNTEAFF. The V call is TRBV30, the J call TRBJ1-1; no clear D. Trimming took 0 bases from V and 1 from J, leaving 6 bases between them. Germline V gene data show CDR1 as GTSNPN and CDR2 as SVGIG (reference sequence). CDR3 length: 13 amino acids.

This chain joins TRBV11-2 and TRBJ2-1, with 7 bases fitting TRBD1. CDR1 is SGHAT and CDR2 is FQNNGV in the germline V gene. There are 16 residues in the CDR3. V was pared by 5 bases and J by 12 bases, with 19 bases of the junction left unmatched. The CDR3, as DNA: TGTGCCAGCAGCCAGGGACAGACGTACTACAATGAAGGGCAGTTCTTC. This sequence encodes CASSQGQTYYNEGQFF.

The V call is TRBV9, the J call TRBJ1-3, with D hard to call. The CDR3 runs 15 residues. Germline values: CDR1 SGDLS, CDR2 YYNGEE. Between the trimmed V and J ends, which lost 0 bases and 2 bases, there was a span of 9 bases. As DNA, the CDR3 is TGTGCCAGCAGCGTAGAATCGGGGACTGGAAACACCATATATTTT. It specifies CASSVESGTGNTIYF.

The V call is TRBV27, the J call TRBJ1-1; D unresolved. This CDR3 has 14 residues. V lost 4 bases and J 0 bases, leaving 9 bases between the germline ends. In germline, CDR1 is MNHEY, CDR2 SMNVEV (reference sequence). The CDR3 coding sequence is TGTGCCAGCAGTTCAAACGAGTTGAACACTGAAGCTTTCTTT. It is translated as CASSSNELNTEAFF.

In this sample, this clone turned up once. The rearrangement joins TRBV19 to TRBJ2-5; 10 nucleotides align to TRBD1. V dropped 8 bases and J dropped 5; count of bases not matched to a gene: 8. CDR3 length equals 14 residues. Germline V gene sequence: CDR1 LNHDA, CDR2 SQIVND (reference sequence). In DNA form, the CDR3 reads TGTGCCAGTCGAGGACAGGGGGGTACGGAGACCCAGTACTTC. It specifies CASRGQGGTETQYF.

V usage is TRBV3-1 (or the pseudogene TRBV3-2) and J usage is TRBJ2-2; TRBD2 aligns across 8 bases. This CDR3 spans 14 amino acids. Germline trimming cut 4 bases from V and 6 bases from J; bases unmatched to any gene: 4. Germline lookup yields CDR1 LGHDT and CDR2 YNNKEL (reference sequence). CDR3 nucleotides: TGTGCCAGCAGCCGAGGGACTAGTTCCGGGGAGCTGTTTTTT. Amino acids: CASSRGTSSGELFF.

V gene TRBV9 combines with J gene TRBJ2-5; 8 nucleotides agree with TRBD2. This CDR3 has 15 residues. From germline, CDR1 is SGDLS and CDR2 YYNGEE. Trimming removed 0 bases from V and 1 base from J; junction bases left unmatched: 2. CDR3 loop: CASSVAGGLQETQYF. As DNA, the CDR3 is TGTGCCAGCAGCGTAGCGGGAGGGCTCCAAGAGACCCAGTACTTC.

The CDR3 nucleotides read TGTGCCAGCAGCTTATCCGGGACTAGCTCAGATACGCAGTATTTT. It encodes CASSLSGTSSDTQYF. The gene calls are TRBV11-2 and TRBJ2-3, with TRBD2 matching over 9 bases. CDR3 size: 15 residues. CDR1 and CDR2 (germline): SGHAT, FQNNGV. The junction had 4 bases not matched to a gene; V was cut back by 2 bases and J by 4 bases.

The rearrangement joins TRBV12-3 or TRBV12-4 to TRBJ1-2; 7 nucleotides align to TRBD1. With 6 bases clipped from V and 3 bases from J, the junction kept 4 bases outside the gene matches. The CDR3 sequence is 13 residues long. For the CDR3, the DNA is TGTGCCAGCAGCCGGGACAGAGACTATGGCTACACCTTC. Its translation is CASSRDRDYGYTF.

The chain carries TRBV7-8 and TRBJ2-5; 7 nucleotides align to TRBD2. Germline CDR1 and CDR2: SGHVS and FQNEAQ. The J segment lost 5 bases and the V segment lost 5 bases, leaving 17 bases of the junction unmatched. CDR3 size: 17 residues. The CDR3 nucleotides are TGTGCCAGCAGCCTAGTAGGGCAAGCGGGGATCAGGGAGACCCAGTACTTC. Amino acids: CASSLVGQAGIRETQYF.

J is TRBJ2-1 and V is TRBV21-1; the tabulated D call, TRBD1, remains unverified against the DNA. TRBV21-1 is recorded as a pseudogene. The CDR3 loop spans 13 amino acids. DNA for the CDR3: TGTGCCAGCGGTAAAAGGGGGCACAATGAGCAGTTCTTC. Its protein is CASGKRGHNEQFF.

The V and J genes are TRBV7-2 and TRBJ2-2; D not resolved. The CDR3 has 15 residues. V was clipped by 5 bases and J by 4 bases, with 14 bases between them. The germline V gene encodes CDR1 SGHTA and CDR2 FQGNSA. The CDR3 here is CASSPARSPTGELFF. The CDR3 bases are TGTGCCAGCAGCCCGGCGCGGAGCCCCACCGGGGAGCTGTTTTTT.

The V call is TRBV27, the J call TRBJ2-7, with 7 bases identical to TRBD1. The CDR3 has 15 residues. The junction had 11 bases not matched to a gene; V was cut back by 5 bases and J by 4 bases. In germline, CDR1 is MNHEY, CDR2 SMNVEV (reference sequence). The CDR3 DNA reads as TGTGCCAGCAGTGACACTGACAGGGCCCGATACGAGCAGTACTTC. It translates to CASSDTDRARYEQYF.

The rearrangement links TRBV28 to TRBJ2-7, with TRBD1 as a possible D gene (5 bases). CDR3 length: 16 amino acids. V was clipped by 7 bases and J by 0 bases, with 19 bases between them. From germline, CDR1 is MDHEN and CDR2 SYDVKM. The CDR3 sequence: CASISLGAASSYEQYF. In DNA, the CDR3 is TGTGCCAGCATCTCGCTTGGGGCAGCGAGCTCCTACGAGCAGTACTTC.

V usage is TRBV3-1 (or the pseudogene TRBV3-2) and J usage is TRBJ1-2; D is undetermined. Trimming removed 1 base at V and 4 bases at J, with 16 bases between. Germline lookup yields CDR1 LGHDT and CDR2 YNNKEL (reference sequence). This CDR3 has 16 residues. The DNA for the CDR3 is TGTGCCAGCAGCCAAGCGGGATTATCGGGGAGCTATGGCTACACCTTC. It specifies CASSQAGLSGSYGYTF.

This rearrangement joins TRBV5-1 to TRBJ2-1; D is ambiguous. CDR3 length: 12 residues. CDR1 SGHRS and CDR2 YFSETQ come from the germline V gene. The ends were cut back, 6 bases at V and 5 bases at J, with 9 bases in the middle. CDR3 sequence: CASTALNNEQFF. The DNA for the CDR3 is TGCGCCAGCACTGCGTTAAACAATGAGCAGTTCTTC.

The chain has TRBV5-1 and TRBJ1-4; D uncertain. The ends were cut back, 4 bases at V and 6 bases at J, with 13 bases in the middle. CDR1 SGHRS and CDR2 YFSETQ come from the germline V gene. The CDR3 is 14 amino acids. The CDR3: CASSGLGIDEKLFF. The DNA of the CDR3 is TGCGCCAGCAGCGGACTGGGAATCGATGAAAAACTGTTTTTT.

The chain employs TRBV11-2 and TRBJ1-2; D uncertain. Between the trimmed V and J ends, which lost 1 base and 5 bases, there was a span of 8 bases. This CDR3 is 13 amino acids long. Per germline, CDR1 SGHAT and CDR2 FQNNGV. CDR3: CASSLGTAYGYTF. In nucleotides, the CDR3 is TGTGCCAGCAGCTTAGGAACAGCTTATGGCTACACCTTC.

This clone was counted a single time. This chain links TRBV6-6 with TRBJ1-1; D possibly corresponds to TRBD1 (6 bases). This CDR3 spans 14 amino acids. V lost 2 bases to trimming and J lost 7 bases, with 14 bases between them. Germline CDR1 reads MNHNY; CDR2 reads SVGAGI (reference sequence). The DNA of the CDR3 is TGTGCCAGCAGTTACACGGGGGGGGCGGATGAAGCTTTCTTT. Its protein product is CASSYTGGADEAFF.